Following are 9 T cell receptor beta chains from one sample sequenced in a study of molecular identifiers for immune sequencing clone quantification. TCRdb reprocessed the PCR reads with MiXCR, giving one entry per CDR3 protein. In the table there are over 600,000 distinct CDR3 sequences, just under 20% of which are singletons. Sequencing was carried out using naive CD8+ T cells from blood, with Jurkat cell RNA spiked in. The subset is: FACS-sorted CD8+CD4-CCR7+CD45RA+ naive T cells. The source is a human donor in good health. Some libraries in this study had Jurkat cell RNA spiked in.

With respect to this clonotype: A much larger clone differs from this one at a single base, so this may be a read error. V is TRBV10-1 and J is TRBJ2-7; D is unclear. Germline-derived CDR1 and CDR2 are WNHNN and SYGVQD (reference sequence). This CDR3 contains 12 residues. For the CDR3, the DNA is TGCGCCAGCAGCCCGGGTAATTACGGGCAGTACTTC. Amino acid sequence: CASSPGNYGQYF.

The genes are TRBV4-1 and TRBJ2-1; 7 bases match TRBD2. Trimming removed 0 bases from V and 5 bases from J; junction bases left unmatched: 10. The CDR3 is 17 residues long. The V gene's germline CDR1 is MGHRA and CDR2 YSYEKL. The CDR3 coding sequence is TGCGCCAGCAGCCAAGAGGTCCGGGAGGACCGGGACAATGAGCAGTTCTTC. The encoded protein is CASSQEVREDRDNEQFF.

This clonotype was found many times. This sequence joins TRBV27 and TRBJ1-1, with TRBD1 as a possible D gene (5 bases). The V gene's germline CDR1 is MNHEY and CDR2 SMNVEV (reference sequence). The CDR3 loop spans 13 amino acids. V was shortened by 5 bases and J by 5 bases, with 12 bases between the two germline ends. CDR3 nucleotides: TGTGCCAGCAGTGCCCAGGGCGGGACTGAAGCTTTCTTT. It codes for CASSAQGGTEAFF.

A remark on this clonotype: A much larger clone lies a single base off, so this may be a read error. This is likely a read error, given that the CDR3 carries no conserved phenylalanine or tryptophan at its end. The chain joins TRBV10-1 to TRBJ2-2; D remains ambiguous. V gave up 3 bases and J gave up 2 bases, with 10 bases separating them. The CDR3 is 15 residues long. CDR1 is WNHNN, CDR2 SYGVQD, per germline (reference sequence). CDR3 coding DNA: TGCGCCAGCAGTGACGGCTATCCTAACACCGGGGAGCTGTTTCTT. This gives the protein CASSDGYPNTGELFL.

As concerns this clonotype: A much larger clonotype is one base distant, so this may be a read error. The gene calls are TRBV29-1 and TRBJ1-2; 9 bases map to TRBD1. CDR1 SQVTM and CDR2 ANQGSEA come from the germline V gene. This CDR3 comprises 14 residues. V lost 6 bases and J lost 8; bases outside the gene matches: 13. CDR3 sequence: CSVAGGQGEEGYTF. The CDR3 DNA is TGCAGCGTGGCGGGGGGACAGGGAGAGGAGGGCTACACCTTC.

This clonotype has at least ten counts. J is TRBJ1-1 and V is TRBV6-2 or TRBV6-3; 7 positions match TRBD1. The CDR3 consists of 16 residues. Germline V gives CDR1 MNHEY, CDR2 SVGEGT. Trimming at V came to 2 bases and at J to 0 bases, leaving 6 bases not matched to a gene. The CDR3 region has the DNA TGTGCCAGCAGTTACCCGACAGGGTTACTGAACACTGAAGCTTTCTTT. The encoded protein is CASSYPTGLLNTEAFF.

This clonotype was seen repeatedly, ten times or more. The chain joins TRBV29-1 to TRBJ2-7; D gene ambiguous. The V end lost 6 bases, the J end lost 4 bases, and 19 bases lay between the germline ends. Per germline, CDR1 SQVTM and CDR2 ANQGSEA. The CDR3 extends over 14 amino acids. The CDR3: CSVLIDESLYEQYF. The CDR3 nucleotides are TGCAGCGTGCTTATAGATGAGAGCTTGTACGAGCAGTACTTC.

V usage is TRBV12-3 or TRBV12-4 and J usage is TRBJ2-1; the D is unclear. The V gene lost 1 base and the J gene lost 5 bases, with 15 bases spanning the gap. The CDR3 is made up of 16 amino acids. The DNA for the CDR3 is TGTGCCAGCAGTTTAGACGCCGGATCCTTAAACAATGAGCAGTTCTTC. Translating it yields CASSLDAGSLNNEQFF.

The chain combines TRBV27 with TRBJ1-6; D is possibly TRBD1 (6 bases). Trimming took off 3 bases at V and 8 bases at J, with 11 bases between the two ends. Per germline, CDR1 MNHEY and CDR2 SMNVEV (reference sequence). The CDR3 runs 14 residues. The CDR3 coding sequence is TGTGCCAGCAGTTTTCTGGGACAAGATTCACCCCTCCACTTT. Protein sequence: CASSFLGQDSPLHF.